These 14 T cell receptor beta chains were all obtained from the same sample, sequenced in a study of cytomegalovirus exposure and HLA in healthy donors. PCR primers comprised 60 Vbeta and 13 Jbeta primers. The protocol was immunoSEQ multiplex PCR, while the TCRdb copy is restricted to in-frame clones and leaves out a portion. Its clone listing holds over 100,000 clones. Sequences were obtained from PBMCs. These TCRs come from a woman in her forties in good health and CMV-seropositive.

CDR3 sequence reads: CASRVREAQPQHF. The CDR3 DNA is TGTGCCAGCAGAGTCAGGGAGGCTCAGCCCCAGCATTTT. J is TRBJ1-5 and V is TRBV28; D may be TRBD1 (5 bases). There are 13 residues in the CDR3. Germline CDR1 and CDR2: MDHEN and SYDVKM. V was trimmed by 6 bases and J by 6 bases, leaving 12 bases between them.

The chain joins TRBV27 to TRBJ2-1; 13 bases are a match to TRBD2. After removal of 5 bases from V and 4 bases from J, the junction contained 2 bases not matched to a gene. Looked up from germline, CDR1 is MNHEY and CDR2 is SMNVEV (reference sequence). The CDR3 runs 15 residues. The CDR3 DNA is TGTGCCAGCAGTAGACTAGCGGGAGGATACAATGAGCAGTTCTTC. It encodes CASSRLAGGYNEQFF.

The chain is built from TRBV10-1 and TRBJ1-5; D unresolved. Trimming removed 8 bases from V and 5 bases from J, with 10 bases in between. Germline values: CDR1 WNHNN, CDR2 SYGVQD (reference sequence). The CDR3 runs to 12 residues. DNA for the CDR3: TGCGCCAGCGGAGACGGGGATCAGCCCCAGCATTTT. Translating gives CASGDGDQPQHF.

The V gene is TRBV19, the J gene TRBJ2-1, with 10 bases matching TRBD2. CDR3 length: 15 residues. CDR1 is LNHDA and CDR2 is SQIVND in the germline V gene (reference sequence). With 6 bases clipped from V and 1 base from J, the junction kept 3 bases outside the gene matches. The CDR3 bases are TGTGCCAGTAGCAAGCGGGAGGGGTCCTACAATGAGCAGTTCTTC. This codes for CASSKREGSYNEQFF. The full variable domain, with the rest looked up from reference TRBV19 and TRBJ2-1, is DGGITQSPKYLFRKEGQNVTLSCEQNLNHDAMYWYRQDPGQGLRLIYYSQIVNDFQKGDIAEGYSVSREKKESFPLTVTSAQKNPTAFYLCASSKREGSYNEQFFGPGTRLTVL.

The chain uses TRBV27 and TRBJ2-3; 11 bases agree with TRBD2. This CDR3 has 14 residues. From germline, CDR1 is MNHEY and CDR2 SMNVEV (reference sequence). The V and J ends lost 6 bases and 6 bases, in that order; junction bases with no gene match: 5. The CDR3 DNA sequence: TGTGCCAGCAGGTTAGCGGGAGGGTATGATACGCAGTATTTT. It is translated as CASRLAGGYDTQYF.

V is TRBV5-4 and J is TRBJ2-7; 10 bases are shared with TRBD2. V shed 1 base, J shed 7 bases, and the junction held 8 bases outside the gene matches. Germline CDR1 is SGHNT and CDR2 is YYREEE (reference sequence). This CDR3 contains 15 residues. The CDR3 nucleotides read TGTGCCAGCAGCTTGAATCTAGCGGGAGTAGAGGAGCAGTACTTC. Residues: CASSLNLAGVEEQYF. Full variable domain (remainder filled in from reference TRBV5-4 and TRBJ2-7): ETGVTQSPTHLIKTRGQQVTLRCSSQSGHNTVSWYQQALGQGPQFIFQYYREEENGRGNFPPRFSGLQFPNYSSELNVNALELDDSALYLCASSLNLAGVEEQYFGPGTRLTVT.

This chain uses TRBV7-3 with TRBJ2-2, with D unclear. This CDR3 contains 12 residues. The V gene's germline CDR1 is SGHTA and CDR2 FQGTGA. Trimming cost V 4 bases and J 4 bases, with 4 bases left between them. For the CDR3, the DNA is TGTGCCAGCAGCTCGGGCACCGGGGAGCTGTTTTTT. Protein sequence: CASSSGTGELFF.

The rearrangement links TRBV27 to TRBJ1-2; D ambiguous. The V end was cut by 6 bases, the J end by 3 bases, with 23 bases between. Germline V CDR1 and CDR2: MNHEY, SMNVEV (reference sequence). The CDR3 has 17 residues. The CDR3 nucleotides are TGTGCCAGCAGGAACCCATCAGGAGGGCCCCACTACTATGGCTACACCTTC. Translation gives CASRNPSGGPHYYGYTF.

This chain joins TRBV2 and TRBJ2-7; TRBD2 is a possible D gene (5 bases). The CDR3 loop spans 12 amino acids. With 7 bases removed from V and 4 bases from J, the gap between germline ends came to 11 bases. CDR1 and CDR2 from the germline V gene are SNHLY and FYNNEI. In DNA, the CDR3 is TGTGCCAGCAAACTAGACATATACGAGCAGTACTTC. Protein: CASKLDIYEQYF.

The chain employs TRBV18 and TRBJ2-6; D unclear. Trimming cost V 4 bases and J 0 bases, with 4 bases left between them. Looked up from germline, CDR1 is KGHSH and CDR2 is LQKENI. The CDR3 extends over 14 amino acids. This chain's CDR3 is CASSLSSGANVLTF. The CDR3, as DNA: TGTGCCAGCTCACTGAGCTCTGGGGCCAACGTCCTGACTTTC.

The chain joins TRBV27 to TRBJ2-7; 7 positions agree with TRBD2. The CDR3 extends over 15 amino acids. The trim removed 0 bases at V and 4 bases at J, leaving 6 bases unmatched. Per germline, CDR1 MNHEY and CDR2 SMNVEV (reference sequence). The CDR3 loop is CASSLSGRGGYEQYF. CDR3 coding DNA: TGTGCCAGCAGTTTATCGGGGCGGGGAGGGTACGAGCAGTACTTC.

This sequence joins TRBV7-2 and TRBJ2-5; 7 positions match TRBD1. Losses at the gene ends were 1 base for V and 5 bases for J; bases not matched to a gene: 4. In germline, CDR1 is SGHTA, CDR2 FQGNSA. CDR3 length: 14 residues. The CDR3 DNA reads TGTGCCAGCAGCTTAGAGGTGGACAGGGAGACCCAGTACTTC. Its protein is CASSLEVDRETQYF.

This sequence joins TRBV5-1 and TRBJ2-2; 8 nucleotides line up with TRBD1. Germline lookup yields CDR1 SGHRS and CDR2 YFSETQ. V lost 2 bases, J lost 0 bases, and 15 bases stayed unmatched. This CDR3 comprises 20 residues. For the CDR3, the DNA is TGCGCCAGCAGCTTCCGTCCGACACTCGGACAGGGTCCGAACACCGGGGAGCTGTTTTTT. Encoded protein: CASSFRPTLGQGPNTGELFF.

The rearrangement joins TRBV4-1 to TRBJ1-2, with 10 positions matching TRBD1. V was pared by 6 bases and J by 4 bases, with 2 bases of the junction left unmatched. CDR3 size: 13 residues. CDR1 and CDR2 from the germline V gene are MGHRA and YSYEKL. The CDR3 loop is CASRGTGAYGYTF. CDR3 bases: TGCGCCAGCAGGGGGACAGGGGCCTATGGCTACACCTTC.